This TCR beta chain was observed in a study of blood T cell repertoires in COVID-19. Study-level information: The study drew acute and convalescent COVID-19 samples from the United States, Italy and Spain. Sources were T cells, B-cell-depleted T cells, or PBMCs; the material itself was cDNA or gDNA.

V was trimmed by 1 base and J by 2 bases, leaving 6 bases between them. The CDR3 consists of 13 residues. From germline, CDR1 is MDHEN and CDR2 SYDVKM. Original processing methods: For nucleated cells, counts were estimated from reference gene primer amplification. Data came from immunoSEQ multiplex PCR; TCRdb stores just in-frame clones and leaves some out. The V and J calls and the clone size are those of that table, but D and trimming were determined from the DNA. This sample yields around 200,000 clones, of which less than 90% are seen a single time; about 6.5% belongs to the top ten. The V call is TRBV28, the J call TRBJ2-7; possibly TRBD1 for D (5 bases). This receptor was obtained from a woman between 40 and 55 years old with acute or convalescent COVID-19. Source material: peripheral blood. CDR3 in DNA: TGTGCCAGCAGTTTATCGGACACCTACGAGCAGTACTTC. It translates to CASSLSDTYEQYF.